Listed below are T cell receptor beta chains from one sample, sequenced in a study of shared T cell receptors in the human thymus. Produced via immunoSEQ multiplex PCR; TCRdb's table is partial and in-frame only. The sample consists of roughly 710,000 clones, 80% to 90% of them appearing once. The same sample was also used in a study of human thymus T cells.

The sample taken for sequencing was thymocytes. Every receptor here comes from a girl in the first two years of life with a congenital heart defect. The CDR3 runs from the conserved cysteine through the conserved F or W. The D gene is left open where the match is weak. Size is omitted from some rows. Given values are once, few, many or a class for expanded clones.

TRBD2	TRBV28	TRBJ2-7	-	TGTGCCAGCAGTTTGGTAGCGGGCTACGAGCAGTACTTC	CASSLVAGYEQYF
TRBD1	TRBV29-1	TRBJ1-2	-	TGCAGCGTTGGGGAGGGGGGCCAGGGGGCCTGTGGCTACACCTTC	CSVGEGGQGACGYTF
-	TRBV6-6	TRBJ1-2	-	TGTGCCAGCACTAGTTCATGGGTCGATGGCTACACCTTC	CASTSSWVDGYTF
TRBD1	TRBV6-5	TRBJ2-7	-	TGTGCCAGCAGTTACCAAAGGGACAGGGGAATCTCCGAGCAGTACTTC	CASSYQRDRGISEQYF
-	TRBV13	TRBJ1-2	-	TGTGCCAGCAGCTTACAGCCGGACAGCGGATATGGCTACACCTTC	CASSLQPDSGYGYTF
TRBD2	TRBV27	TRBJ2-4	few	TGTGCCAGCAGAATATCTTCTAGCGGGGGGCCGGTAGCCAAAAACATTCAGTACTTC	CASRISSSGGPVAKNIQYF
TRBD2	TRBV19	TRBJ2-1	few	TGTGCCAGTAGTATGCCCCCAGGCGGGGGATCTGTCAATGAGCAGTTCTTC	CASSMPPGGGSVNEQFF
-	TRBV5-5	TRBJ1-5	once	TGTGCCAGCAGCCCACTTACAGGGCTTCAGCCCCAGCATTTT	CASSPLTGLQPQHF
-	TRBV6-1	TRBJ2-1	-	TGTGCCAGCAGTGAACACGTCTGGAGGACCAATGAGCAGTTCTTC	CASSEHVWRTNEQFF
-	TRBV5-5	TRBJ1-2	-	TGTGCCAGCAGCTTCATGCCTGGGAGGGCCGGTGGCTACACCTTC	CASSFMPGRAGGYTF
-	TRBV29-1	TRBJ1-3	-	TGCAGCGTTGCCCCTCTAGGGAGACGAAACACCATATATTTT	CSVAPLGRRNTIYF
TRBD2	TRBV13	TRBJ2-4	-	TGTGCCAGTTCTGAAACACCTCAAAGCGGGGGCCGGGCCAAAAACATTCAGTACTTC	CASSETPQSGGRAKNIQYF
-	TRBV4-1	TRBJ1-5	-	TGCGCCAGCAGCCAAGGGTGGGGAGGAGGACAGCCCCAGCATTTT	CASSQGWGGGQPQHF
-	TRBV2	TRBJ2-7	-	TGTGCCAGCAGAGGAGCTAGCGCGGTCTACGAGCAGTACTTC	CASRGASAVYEQYF
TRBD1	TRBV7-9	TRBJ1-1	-	TGTGCCAGCAGCTTAGCCCAAAGGGACAGGGGGCGAGAGAACACTGAAGCTTTCTTT	CASSLAQRDRGRENTEAFF
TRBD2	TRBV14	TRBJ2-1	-	TGTGCCAGCAGCCTGACCCTGAAATTGCCGGGACTAGGCCCCATGCTAAGGCACAATGAGCAGTTCTTC	CASSLTLKLPGLGPMLRHNEQFF
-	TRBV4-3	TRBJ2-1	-	TGCGCCAGCAGCCAAGAGCGGTGGGGGCCTTACAATGAGCAGTTCTTC	CASSQERWGPYNEQFF
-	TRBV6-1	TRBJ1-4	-	TGTGCCAGCAGTGACGGCCCGAGTCGGGACACTCGACTATTAGATGAAAAACTGTTTTTT	CASSDGPSRDTRLLDEKLFF
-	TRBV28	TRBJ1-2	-	TGTGCCAGCAGGGGGGAGGTGCAGGGCCGTCACTATGGCTACACCTTC	CASRGEVQGRHYGYTF
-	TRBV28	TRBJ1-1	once	TGTGCCAGCGCCCAACAGGAGATAAAGACGGCTTTCTTT	CASAQQEIKTAFF
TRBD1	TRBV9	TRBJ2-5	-	TGTGCCAGCAGTTGGATAGGACAGGGCCAAGAGACCCAGTACTTC	CASSWIGQGQETQYF
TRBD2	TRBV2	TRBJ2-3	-	TGTGCCAGCAGTGAAGAGCGGGGACTCACAGATACGCAGTATTTT	CASSEERGLTDTQYF
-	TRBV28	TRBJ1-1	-	TGTGCCAGCAGTTTATTTGGCCAGGTCGAGAGGGGGAGGGGGGGGTTCGGCACTGAAGCTTTCTTT	CASSLFGQVERGRGGFGTEAFF
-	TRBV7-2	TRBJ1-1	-	TGTGCCAGCAGCTCGGCGGGGGGTAACACTGAAGCTTTCTTT	CASSSAGGNTEAFF
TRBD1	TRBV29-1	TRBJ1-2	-	TGCAGCGTTGATCAGTGGGCAGGGGGACAGTTTGATGGCTACACCTTC	CSVDQWAGGQFDGYTF
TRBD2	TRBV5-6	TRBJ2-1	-	TGTGCCAGCAGCCTGCCTCAAGCGGGGGAATACAATGAGCAGTTCTTC	CASSLPQAGEYNEQFF
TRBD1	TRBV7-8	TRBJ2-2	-	TGTGCCAGCAGCTCGTACACGGGACAGGGGACGCCCGGGGAGCTGTTTTTT	CASSSYTGQGTPGELFF
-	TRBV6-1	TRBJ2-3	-	TGTGCCAGCAGTGAAGAACCCGGGACTCATACGTTGTATTTT	CASSEEPGTHTLYF
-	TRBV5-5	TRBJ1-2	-	TGTGCCAGCAGCCTGGGAGGTGGCTACACCTTC	CASSLGGGYTF
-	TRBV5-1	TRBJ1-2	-	TGCGCCAGCAGACAGTGTCATAACTATGGCTACACCTTC	CASRQCHNYGYTF
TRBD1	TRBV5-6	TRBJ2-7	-	TGTGCCAGCAGCTTGTTCCGGGACAGCCAGTACTTC	CASSLFRDSQYF
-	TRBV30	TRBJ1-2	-	TGTGCCTGGAGTACCCCTCGGGGAGGATATGGCTACACCTTC	CAWSTPRGGYGYTF
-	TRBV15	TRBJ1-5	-	TGTGCCACCAGCAGAGGTGGGGGGAGCAATCAGCCCCAGCATTTT	CATSRGGGSNQPQHF
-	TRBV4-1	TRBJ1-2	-	TGCGCCAGCAGCCCCCGGGCGGGACCCCCTGGCTACACCTTC	CASSPRAGPPGYTF
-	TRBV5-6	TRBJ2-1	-	TGTGCCAGCAGCCAATTCCCCCCACACGGACCGTTACAGGGTGAGCAGTTCTTC	CASSQFPPHGPLQGEQFF
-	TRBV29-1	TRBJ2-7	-	TGCAGCGTTGGGGTCACAGGGTCACACGAGCAGTACTTC	CSVGVTGSHEQYF
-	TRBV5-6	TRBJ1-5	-	TGTGCCAGCAGCTTTCGCGGCCCGGCCCCCGATAGCAATCAGCCCCAGCATTTT	CASSFRGPAPDSNQPQHF
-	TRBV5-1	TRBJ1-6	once	TGCGCCAGCAGGGAGGGCAGGGCGGGATCACCCCTCCACTTT	CASREGRAGSPLHF
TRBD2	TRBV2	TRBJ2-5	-	TGTGCCAACTCCGTGGGGCTAGCGGGGGGGCCAGAGACCCAATACTTC	CANSVGLAGGPETQYF
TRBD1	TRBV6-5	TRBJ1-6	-	TGTGCCACCGACAGGGGAGCTTCACCCCTCCACTTT	CATDRGASPLHF
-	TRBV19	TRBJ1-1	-	TGTGCCAGTATGCGGGTCTTGAACACTGAAGCTTTCTTT	CASMRVLNTEAFF
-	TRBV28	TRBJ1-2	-	TGTGCCAGCAGTTTCCCGTATGGCTACACCTTC	CASSFPYGYTF
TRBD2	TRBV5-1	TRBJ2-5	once	TGCGCCAGCAGCTTGACGGGGGGAAGGCAAGAGACCCAGTACTTC	CASSLTGGRQETQYF
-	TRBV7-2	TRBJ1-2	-	TGTGCCAGCAGCTTAGGGTCAGGGTGGGGCTATGGCTACACCTTC	CASSLGSGWGYGYTF
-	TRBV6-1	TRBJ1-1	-	TGTGCCAGCAGTGATACGGGGAACACTGAAGCTTTCTTT	CASSDTGNTEAFF
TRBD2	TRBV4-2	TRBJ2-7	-	TGTGCCAGCAGCCAAGATGGTTCGGCGGGGGGTCCCTACGAGCAGTACTTC	CASSQDGSAGGPYEQYF
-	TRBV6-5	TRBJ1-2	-	TGTGCCAGCAGTTACCACGGGTTGGGTGGCTACACCTTC	CASSYHGLGGYTF
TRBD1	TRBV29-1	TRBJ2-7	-	TGCAGCGTCATAAACCGAGGGGGCACGGACGAGCAGTACTTC	CSVINRGGTDEQYF
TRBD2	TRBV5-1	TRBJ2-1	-	TGCGCCAGCAGTTGGGTAGCGGGGATCTACAATGAGCAGTTCTTC	CASSWVAGIYNEQFF
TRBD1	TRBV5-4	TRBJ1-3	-	TGTGCCAGCAGCTTGGAAAAGGGGGCGGTTTCTGGAAACACCATATATTTT	CASSLEKGAVSGNTIYF
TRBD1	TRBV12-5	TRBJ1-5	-	TGTGCTAGTGGTTTGGAACCCCGGGGACAGCGGAGCAATCAGCCCCAGCATTTT	CASGLEPRGQRSNQPQHF
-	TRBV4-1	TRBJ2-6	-	TGCGCCAGCAGCCCGACAGACAGTACTTCTGGGGCCAACGTCCTGACTTTC	CASSPTDSTSGANVLTF
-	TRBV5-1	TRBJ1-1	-	TGCGCCAGCAGCTTGGAGGCCGGGCGGGGCACTGAAGCTTTCTTT	CASSLEAGRGTEAFF
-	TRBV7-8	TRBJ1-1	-	TGTGCCAGCAGCCCCGACGATGGGGGGGTGTGCACTGAAGCTTTCTTT	CASSPDDGGVCTEAFF
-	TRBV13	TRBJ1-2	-	TGTGCCAGCAGTCGGTTCCTAAGCGGGATTTATGGCTACACCTTC	CASSRFLSGIYGYTF